This T cell receptor (beta chain) came from a study of CD8 T cells in ankylosing spondylitis. Study results and caveats: Some motif variants were previously reported in reactive arthritis synovial fluid and blood. A motif of 8 or 9 highly homologous TCR beta variants was seen as apparently characteristic of ankylosing spondylitis blood. The authors reported significant enrichment of disease-linked clones in matched ankylosing spondylitis synovial fluid.

V was shortened by 3 bases and J by 0 bases, with 10 bases between the two germline ends. Germline V lookup: CDR1 DFQATT, CDR2 SNEGSKA (reference sequence). This CDR3 is 14 amino acids long. In its sample, this clonotype was seen many times. The target antigen is unknown. Libraries for TCR beta were made by quantitative 5'-RACE with molecular barcodes. TCRdb ran MiXCR on the 5' RACE reads and lists one entry per CDR3 protein. The sample has 130,000 to 150,000 distinct CDR3 sequences; 7% to 10% are singletons. The sequence came from a male donor with ankylosing spondylitis. The V gene is TRBV20-1, the J gene TRBJ2-3; D may be TRBD2 (5 bases). Sequencing input: synovial fluid, either unsorted or a sorted T cell fraction (not recorded which). The CDR3 region has the DNA TGCAGTGCTAGGACGCGGGCTAGCACAGATACGCAGTATTTT. Its translation is CSARTRASTDTQYF.